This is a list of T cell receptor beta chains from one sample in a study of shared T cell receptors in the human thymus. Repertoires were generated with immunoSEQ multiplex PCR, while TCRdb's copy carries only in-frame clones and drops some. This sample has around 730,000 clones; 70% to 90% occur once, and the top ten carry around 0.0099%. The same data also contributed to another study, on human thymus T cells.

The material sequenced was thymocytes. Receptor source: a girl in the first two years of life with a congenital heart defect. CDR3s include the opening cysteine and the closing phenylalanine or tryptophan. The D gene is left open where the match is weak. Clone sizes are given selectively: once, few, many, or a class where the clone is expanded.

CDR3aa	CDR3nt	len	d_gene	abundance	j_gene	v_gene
CASSSRQGASYGYTF	TGTGCCAGTAGTTCCCGACAGGGAGCCTCCTATGGCTACACCTTC	15	TRBD1	NA	TRBJ1-2	TRBV19
CASLPGSGNTIYF	TGTGCCAGCTTACCAGGGTCCGGAAACACCATATATTTT	13	NA	NA	TRBJ1-3	TRBV7-2
CASSLDRGPYNEQFF	TGTGCCAGCAGCTTAGACAGGGGCCCCTACAATGAGCAGTTCTTC	15	TRBD1	NA	TRBJ2-1	TRBV7-2
CASSPGQGRIDTQYF	TGTGCCAGCAGCCCCGGACAGGGGAGGATAGATACGCAGTATTTT	15	TRBD1	NA	TRBJ2-3	TRBV7-3
CASTKRGRDTSSYEQYF	TGTGCCAGCACCAAGAGGGGGCGGGACACAAGCTCCTACGAGCAGTACTTC	17	NA	NA	TRBJ2-7	TRBV7-2
CASSLARGNTSYNSPLHF	TGCGCCAGCAGCTTGGCCAGGGGGAATACCTCCTATAATTCACCCCTCCACTTT	18	TRBD1	NA	TRBJ1-6	TRBV5-1
CASSQNSGVREQYF	TGTGCCAGCAGCCAGAACTCAGGGGTTCGCGAGCAGTACTTC	14	NA	once	TRBJ2-7	TRBV7-2
CASSYFGGKSYGYTF	TGTGCCAGCAGTTATTTCGGGGGAAAGAGCTATGGCTACACCTTC	15	NA	NA	TRBJ1-2	TRBV6-6
CASRETSGKETQYF	TGTGCCAGCAGGGAAACTAGCGGGAAAGAGACCCAGTACTTC	14	TRBD2	NA	TRBJ2-5	TRBV27
CASSPSSYEQYF	TGTGCCAGCAGTCCTTCCTCCTACGAGCAGTACTTC	12	NA	NA	TRBJ2-7	TRBV28
CASSQTEFTDTQYF	TGCGCCAGCAGCCAGACAGAATTCACAGATACGCAGTATTTT	14	NA	NA	TRBJ2-3	TRBV4-3
CASSPTYEWNTEAFF	TGTGCCAGCTCACCGACATATGAGTGGAACACTGAAGCTTTCTTT	15	NA	NA	TRBJ1-1	TRBV18
CASSEGRVSEQYF	TGCGCCAGCAGCGAAGGCCGAGTGAGCGAGCAGTACTTC	13	NA	NA	TRBJ2-7	TRBV4-3
CASVTRAGVNRTQYF	TGTGCCAGCGTAACGCGAGCGGGGGTCAATAGAACGCAGTATTTT	15	TRBD2	NA	TRBJ2-3	TRBV14
CASSTVEGQCTSTDTQYF	TGTGCCAGTAGTACAGTAGAAGGACAGTGCACGAGTACAGATACGCAGTATTTT	18	NA	NA	TRBJ2-3	TRBV19
CASSQDGGPDRARNTEAFF	TGTGCCAGCAGCCAAGATGGCGGGCCCGACAGGGCTCGGAACACTGAAGCTTTCTTT	19	TRBD1	NA	TRBJ1-1	TRBV14
CASSFGRGVPGELFF	TGTGCCAGCAGTTTTGGGAGAGGAGTTCCCGGGGAGCTGTTTTTT	15	NA	NA	TRBJ2-2	TRBV27
CASSLGQGAQPQHF	TGTGCCAGCAGCTTAGGACAGGGGGCGCAGCCCCAGCATTTT	14	TRBD1	NA	TRBJ1-5	TRBV7-2
CASRQSLYGGYGYTF	TGTGCCAGCAGGCAATCACTCTACGGAGGCTATGGCTACACCTTC	15	NA	NA	TRBJ1-2	TRBV28
CASSQGPGQIGNQPQHF	TGCGCCAGCAGCCAAGGGCCGGGACAGATAGGGAATCAGCCCCAGCATTTT	17	TRBD1	NA	TRBJ1-5	TRBV4-3
CASSLVPPRNNEQFF	TGTGCCAGCAGCTTAGTTCCCCCCAGAAACAATGAGCAGTTCTTC	15	NA	NA	TRBJ2-1	TRBV7-9
CASSQVDPGRQGFRETQYF	TGCGCCAGCAGCCAAGTCGATCCGGGTCGTCAGGGATTTCGGGAGACCCAGTACTTC	19	NA	NA	TRBJ2-5	TRBV4-1